Listed below are T cell receptor beta chains from one sample, sequenced in a study of T cells in Graves' hyperthyroidism and ophthalmopathy. Using its own MiXCR run on the multiplex PCR reads, TCRdb lists one record per CDR3 protein. The table has over 650,000 distinct CDR3 sequences, 45% seen once. Sequencing input: peripheral blood or thyroid tissue (not recorded which). These receptors were collected from an adult man with Graves' disease, either hyperthyroidism or ophthalmopathy (not recorded which). The CDR3 runs from the conserved cysteine through the conserved F or W. D genes are given only for firm matches. Clone size appears in some rows only: once, few, many, or a class for an expanded clone.

TRBJ2-5	NA	13	TRBV7-2	TRBD1	TGTGCCAGCAGAAACACAGGGGACGAGACCCAGTACTTC	CASRNTGDETQYF
TRBJ1-1	few	15	TRBV5-1	NA	TGCGCCAGCAGCTTGGCAAGTGGGATGAACACTGAAGCTTTCTTT	CASSLASGMNTEAFF
TRBJ1-1	NA	16	TRBV5-1	TRBD1	TGCGCCAGCAGCTACAGGGGGTATGAGTTCGACACTGAAGCTTTCTTT	CASSYRGYEFDTEAFF
TRBJ2-2	few	16	TRBV9	TRBD1	TGTGCCAGCAGCGGATACAGGGGGCGTAGAACCGGGGAGCTGTTTTTT	CASSGYRGRRTGELFF
TRBJ1-3	NA	15	TRBV2	NA	TGTGCCAGCAGTTTATCCGGATTGATGATGGGCACCATATATTTT	CASSLSGLMMGTIYF
TRBJ2-5	few	15	TRBV20-1	TRBD1	TGCAGTGCTAGTTGGTCAGGGGGCATCGGGGAGACCCAGTACTTC	CSASWSGGIGETQYF
TRBJ1-4	few	17	TRBV9	NA	TGTGCCAGCAGCTCAGGGTCGCGGGCCTGGGGCCCTGAAAAACTGTTTTTT	CASSSGSRAWGPEKLFF
TRBJ1-2	NA	14	TRBV20-1	TRBD1	TGCAGTGCTAGAAGGGCAGGGGGCGAAGGAGACTACACCTTC	CSARRAGGEGDYTF
TRBJ1-4	NA	14	TRBV12-3/TRBV12-4	TRBD1	TGTGCCAGCAGTTCAGGGGGGAGGAATGAAAAACTGTTTTTT	CASSSGGRNEKLFF
TRBJ1-6	many	13	TRBV19	TRBD1	TGTGCCAGTGGGACAGGGCCTGATTCACCCCTCCACTTT	CASGTGPDSPLHF
TRBJ2-7	NA	10	TRBV10-3	TRBD2	TGTGCCTTCGGGAGGTACGAGCAGTACTTC	CAFGRYEQYF
TRBJ1-1	NA	15	TRBV15	TRBD1	TGTGCCACCATACGCGTCCCGGGACAGGGGGCTGAAGCTTTCTTT	CATIRVPGQGAEAFF
TRBJ2-7	NA	16	TRBV25-1	TRBD1	TGTGCCAGCAGTGAGGGAGGCCGGGACAGGGGGTCCGAGCAGTACTTC	CASSEGGRDRGSEQYF
TRBJ1-1	NA	11	TRBV29-1	TRBD1	TGCAGTTTGACAGGGATGACTGAAGCTTTCTTT	CSLTGMTEAFF
TRBJ1-4	NA	13	TRBV7-9	NA	TGTGCCAGCAGTCGAGGGAGGGGCGAAAAACTGTTTTTT	CASSRGRGEKLFF
TRBJ1-6	NA	14	TRBV10-3	NA	TGTGCCATCAGTGAGGAGCGCGGGGAATCACCCCTCCACTTT	CAISEERGESPLHF
TRBJ1-5	many	16	TRBV15	TRBD1	TGTGCCACCAGCGGGGGACAGCCGCGGAGTAATCAGCCCCAGCATTTT	CATSGGQPRSNQPQHF
TRBJ1-5	NA	16	TRBV7-6	TRBD1	TGTGCCAGCAGCCAAGGGACAGGGGTTAGCAATCAGCCCCAGCATTTT	CASSQGTGVSNQPQHF
TRBJ1-2	NA	15	TRBV7-2	NA	TGTGCCAGCAGCTCCTACATAGCCGGGGAACGAGGCTACACCTTC	CASSSYIAGERGYTF
TRBJ2-2	few	18	TRBV24-1	TRBD2	TGTGCCACCAGTGATTTGCCCGGGACTAGAGGACTCACCGGGGAGCTGTTTTTT	CATSDLPGTRGLTGELFF
TRBJ1-5	few	14	TRBV2	NA	TGTGCCAGCAGTTTCGAGGTTAGCAATCAGCCCCAGCATTTT	CASSFEVSNQPQHF
TRBJ2-7	NA	15	TRBV7-2	NA	TGTGCCAGCAGCTTTTATCGCGGGGACTCCTACGAGCAGTACTTC	CASSFYRGDSYEQYF
TRBJ1-1	few	14	TRBV6-6	NA	TGTGCCAGCAGTTACCCGGGAGGGAACACTGAAGCTTTCTTT	CASSYPGGNTEAFF
TRBJ2-2	NA	13	TRBV7-6	NA	TGTGCCAGCAGCTTAGATAATGCCGGGGAGCTGTTTTTT	CASSLDNAGELFF
TRBJ2-7	once	15	TRBV5-4	TRBD1	TGTGCCAGCAGCCGGGACAGGGCGAGCTCCTACGAGCAGTACTTC	CASSRDRASSYEQYF
TRBJ2-2	many	12	TRBV29-1	TRBD2	TGCAGGCGGCGGGAGACCACCGGGGAGCTGTTTTTT	CRRRETTGELFF
TRBJ1-2	many	15	TRBV5-1	TRBD1	TGCGCCAGCAGAACTAACCAGGACAGGGGTCGTGGCTACACCTTC	CASRTNQDRGRGYTF
TRBJ2-7	many	13	TRBV19	NA	TGTGCCAGTAGTCCCTCCGGACGGTACGAGCAGTACTTC	CASSPSGRYEQYF
TRBJ1-2	many	12	TRBV25-1	NA	TGTGCCAGCAGTGAAACAGGTGGTGGCTACACCTTC	CASSETGGGYTF
TRBJ1-1	many	14	TRBV10-3	NA	TGTGCCATCAGTGAGGGACATAGGAACACTGAAGCTTTCTTT	CAISEGHRNTEAFF
TRBJ1-6	NA	14	TRBV5-1	NA	TGCGCCAGCAGCCCTGGGGTGTCGGGATCACCCCTCCACTTT	CASSPGVSGSPLHF
TRBJ2-7	NA	14	TRBV7-2	NA	TGTGCCAGCAGCTTAGACAGGGTCGGCTACGAGCAGTACTTC	CASSLDRVGYEQYF
TRBJ1-2	NA	16	TRBV6-5	NA	TGTGCCAGCAGTTTGACTCAGGGCGCCCCTAACTATGGCTACACCTTC	CASSLTQGAPNYGYTF
TRBJ2-5	few	14	TRBV20-1	TRBD2	TGCAGTGCGTTTCCAGCGGGAGCCCAAGAGACCCAGTACTTC	CSAFPAGAQETQYF
TRBJ1-5	NA	14	TRBV2	NA	TGTGCCAGCAGTGAAGGACAGACCGATCAGCCCCAGCATTTT	CASSEGQTDQPQHF
TRBJ2-5	NA	15	TRBV2	NA	TGTGCCAGCAGTGAGAGGTCCCGTGGGAAGGGGACCCAGTACTTC	CASSERSRGKGTQYF
TRBJ1-2	NA	14	TRBV2	NA	TGTGCCAGCAGTGAGGCCAGTCCTAACTATGGCTACACCTTC	CASSEASPNYGYTF
TRBJ1-2	NA	14	TRBV12-3/TRBV12-4	NA	TGTGCCAGCAGTCAGTCAGGGTGGGCCTATGGCTACACCTTC	CASSQSGWAYGYTF
TRBJ1-6	NA	17	TRBV10-3	NA	TGTGCCATCAGTGAGTACCGACAGGCGATTTATAATTCACCCCTCCACTTT	CAISEYRQAIYNSPLHF
TRBJ1-6	few	15	TRBV7-8	TRBD1	TGTGCCAGCAGCTTCGCACAGGGGTATAATTCACCCCTCCACTTT	CASSFAQGYNSPLHF
TRBJ1-5	many	13	TRBV20-1	NA	TGCAGTGCTAGAGGGCAGGGCAATCAGCCCCAGCATTTT	CSARGQGNQPQHF
TRBJ1-2	NA	13	TRBV29-1	TRBD1	TGCAGCGTTGACACAGGGGAGGACTATGGCTACACCTTC	CSVDTGEDYGYTF
TRBJ1-5	many	15	TRBV20-1	TRBD1	TGCAGTGCTAGAGATCAGGGGGCAATTGGGCAGCCCCAGCATTTT	CSARDQGAIGQPQHF
TRBJ1-1	NA	15	TRBV9	TRBD1	TGTGCCAGCAGCGTCCAGGGACAGGAGAACACTGAAGCTTTCTTT	CASSVQGQENTEAFF
TRBJ1-6	once	13	TRBV9	NA	TGTGCCAGCAGCTCGACGACGGGATCACCCCTCCACTTT	CASSSTTGSPLHF
TRBJ2-5	NA	15	TRBV10-3	TRBD2	TGTGCCATCAGTGAGCCCGGGACTAGGCAAGAGACCCAGTACTTC	CAISEPGTRQETQYF
TRBJ1-1	NA	13	TRBV20-1	NA	TGCACCACGACGGAGGCCCTAGGTTCTGAAGCTTTCTTT	CTTTEALGSEAFF
TRBJ1-2	many	14	TRBV7-9	TRBD1	TGTGCCAGCAGACCGACAGGGGGACCCTATGGCTACACCTTC	CASRPTGGPYGYTF
TRBJ2-5	once	16	TRBV15	TRBD1	TGTGCCACCAGCCCCATCGGCGCAGGGGGCCAAGAGACCCAGTACTTC	CATSPIGAGGQETQYF
TRBJ1-6	few	15	TRBV27	NA	TGTGCCAGCACACTGGACTTCCCGTCCTATTCACCCCTCCACTTT	CASTLDFPSYSPLHF
TRBJ1-2	NA	15	TRBV24-1	TRBD1	TGTGCCACCAGTGACTCGGACAGGGGAGACTATGGCTACACCTTC	CATSDSDRGDYGYTF
TRBJ1-4	many	14	TRBV7-9	NA	TGTGCCAGCAGCTTAGCGCAGGGATATGAAAAACTGTTTTTT	CASSLAQGYEKLFF